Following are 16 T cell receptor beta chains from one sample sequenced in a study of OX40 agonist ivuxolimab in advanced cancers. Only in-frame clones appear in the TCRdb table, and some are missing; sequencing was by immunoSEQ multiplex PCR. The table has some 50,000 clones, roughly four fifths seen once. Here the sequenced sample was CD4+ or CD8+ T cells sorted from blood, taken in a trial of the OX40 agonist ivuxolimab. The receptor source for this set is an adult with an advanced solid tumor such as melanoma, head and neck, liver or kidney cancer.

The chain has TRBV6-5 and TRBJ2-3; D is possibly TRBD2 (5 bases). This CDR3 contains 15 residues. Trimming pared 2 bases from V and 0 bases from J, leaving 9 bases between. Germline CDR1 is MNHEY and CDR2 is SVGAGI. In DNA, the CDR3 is TGTGCCAGCAGTTACGGAGCGGCTAGCACAGATACGCAGTATTTT. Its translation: CASSYGAASTDTQYF.

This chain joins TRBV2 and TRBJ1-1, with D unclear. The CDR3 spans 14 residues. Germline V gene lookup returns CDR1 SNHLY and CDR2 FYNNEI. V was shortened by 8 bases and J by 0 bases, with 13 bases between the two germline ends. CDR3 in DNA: TGTGCCAGCGAGGTTAATGGGATGAACACTGAAGCTTTCTTT. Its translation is CASEVNGMNTEAFF. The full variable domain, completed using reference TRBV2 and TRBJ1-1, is EPEVTQTPSHQVTQMGQEVILRCVPISNHLYFYWYRQILGQKVEFLVSFYNNEISEKSEIFDDQFSVERPDGSNFTLKIRSTKLEDSAMYFCASEVNGMNTEAFFGQGTRLTVV.

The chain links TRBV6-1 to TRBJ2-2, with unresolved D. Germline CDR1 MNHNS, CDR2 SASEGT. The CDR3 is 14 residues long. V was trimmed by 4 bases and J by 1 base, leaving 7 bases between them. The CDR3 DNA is TGTGCCAGCAGTGGACTGGGGAACACCGGGGAGCTGTTTTTT. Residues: CASSGLGNTGELFF.

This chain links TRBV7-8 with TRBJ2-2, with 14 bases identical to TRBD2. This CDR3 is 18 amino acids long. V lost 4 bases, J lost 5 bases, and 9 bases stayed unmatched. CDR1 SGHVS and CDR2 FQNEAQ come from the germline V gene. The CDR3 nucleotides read TGTGCCAGCAGCTCGGGACTAGCGGGGGCCACGAGGACCGGGGAGCTGTTTTTT. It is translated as CASSSGLAGATRTGELFF.

CDR3 DNA: TGTGCCAGCAGTGGAAAACCCATTCAGTACTTC. It is translated as CASSGKPIQYF. The J gene is TRBJ2-4, the V gene TRBV6-1; the D is unclear. The germline V gene has CDR1 MNHNS and CDR2 SASEGT. V shed 4 bases and J shed 9 bases, with 7 bases lying between them. The CDR3 consists of 11 residues.

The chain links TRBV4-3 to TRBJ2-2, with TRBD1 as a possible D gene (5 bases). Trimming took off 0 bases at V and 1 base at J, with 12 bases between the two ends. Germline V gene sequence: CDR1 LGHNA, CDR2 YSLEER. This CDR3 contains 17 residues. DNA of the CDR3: TGCGCCAGCAGCCAAGATCGGGCAGGGATGAACACCGGGGAGCTGTTTTTT. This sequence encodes CASSQDRAGMNTGELFF.

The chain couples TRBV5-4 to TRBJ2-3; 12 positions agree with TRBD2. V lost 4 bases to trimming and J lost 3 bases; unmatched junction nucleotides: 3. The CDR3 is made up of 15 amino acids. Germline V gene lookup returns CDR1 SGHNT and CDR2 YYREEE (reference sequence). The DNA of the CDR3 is TGTGCCAGCAGCCAGACTAGCGGGGGTACAGATACGCAGTATTTT. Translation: CASSQTSGGTDTQYF.

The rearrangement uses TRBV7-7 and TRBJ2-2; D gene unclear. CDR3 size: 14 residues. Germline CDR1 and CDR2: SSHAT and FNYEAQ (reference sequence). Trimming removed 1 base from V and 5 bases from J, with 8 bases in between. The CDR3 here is CASSLGVRTGELFF. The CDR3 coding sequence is TGTGCCAGCAGCTTAGGAGTTAGGACCGGGGAGCTGTTTTTT.

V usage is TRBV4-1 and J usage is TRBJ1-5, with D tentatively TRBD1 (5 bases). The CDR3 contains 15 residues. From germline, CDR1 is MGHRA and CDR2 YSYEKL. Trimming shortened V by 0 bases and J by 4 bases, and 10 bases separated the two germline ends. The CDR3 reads CASSQDWGVNQPQHF. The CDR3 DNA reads TGCGCCAGCAGCCAAGATTGGGGGGTGAATCAGCCCCAGCATTTT.

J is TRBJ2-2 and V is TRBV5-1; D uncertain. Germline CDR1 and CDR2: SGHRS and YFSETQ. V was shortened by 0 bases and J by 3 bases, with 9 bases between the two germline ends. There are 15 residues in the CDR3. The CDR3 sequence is CASSLGGLYTGELFF. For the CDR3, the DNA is TGCGCCAGCAGCTTGGGAGGATTGTACACCGGGGAGCTGTTTTTT. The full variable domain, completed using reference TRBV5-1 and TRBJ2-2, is KAGVTQTPRYLIKTRGQQVTLSCSPISGHRSVSWYQQTPGQGLQFLFEYFSETQRNKGNFPGRFSGRQFSNSRSEMNVSTLELGDSALYLCASSLGGLYTGELFFGEGSRLTVL.

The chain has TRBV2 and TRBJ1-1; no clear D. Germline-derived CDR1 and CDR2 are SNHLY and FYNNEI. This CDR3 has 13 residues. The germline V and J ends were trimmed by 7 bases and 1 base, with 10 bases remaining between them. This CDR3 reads CASMEASNTEAFF. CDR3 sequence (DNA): TGTGCCAGCATGGAGGCCTCGAACACTGAAGCTTTCTTT.

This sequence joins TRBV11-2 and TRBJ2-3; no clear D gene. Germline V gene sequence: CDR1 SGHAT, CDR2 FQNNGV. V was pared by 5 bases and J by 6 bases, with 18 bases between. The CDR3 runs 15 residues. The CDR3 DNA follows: TGTGCCAGCAGCAGAGCCTCGGGTCAAGGGGATACGCAGTATTTT. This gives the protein CASSRASGQGDTQYF.

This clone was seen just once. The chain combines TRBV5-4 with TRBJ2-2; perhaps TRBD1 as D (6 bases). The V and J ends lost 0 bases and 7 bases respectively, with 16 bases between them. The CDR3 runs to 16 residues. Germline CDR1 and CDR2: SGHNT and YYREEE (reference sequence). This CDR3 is CASSLVATGLGGELFF. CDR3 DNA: TGTGCCAGCAGCTTGGTTGCCACAGGGCTGGGCGGGGAGCTGTTTTTT.

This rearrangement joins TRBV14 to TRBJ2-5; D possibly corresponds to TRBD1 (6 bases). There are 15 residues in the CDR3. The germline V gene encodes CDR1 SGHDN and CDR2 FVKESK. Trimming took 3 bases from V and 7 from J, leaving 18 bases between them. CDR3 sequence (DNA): TGTGCCAGCAGCCACCCGACAGGACCTTCGTGGACCCAGTACTTC. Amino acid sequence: CASSHPTGPSWTQYF.

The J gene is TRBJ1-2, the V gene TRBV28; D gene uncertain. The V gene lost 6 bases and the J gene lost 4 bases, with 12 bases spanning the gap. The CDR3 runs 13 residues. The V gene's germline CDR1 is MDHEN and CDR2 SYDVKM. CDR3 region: CASRTPLAYGYTF. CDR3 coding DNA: TGTGCCAGCAGGACCCCCCTTGCCTATGGCTACACCTTC.

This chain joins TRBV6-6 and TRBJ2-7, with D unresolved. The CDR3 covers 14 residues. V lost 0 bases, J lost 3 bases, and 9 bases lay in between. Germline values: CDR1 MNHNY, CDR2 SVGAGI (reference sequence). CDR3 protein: CASSYSEAIYEQYF. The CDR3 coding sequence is TGTGCCAGCAGTTACTCTGAGGCAATCTACGAGCAGTACTTC.